What follows are 29 T cell receptor beta chains derived from one specimen sequenced in a study of T cell responses to AZD1222 COVID-19 vaccine. Data came from immunoSEQ multiplex PCR; TCRdb stores just in-frame clones and leaves some out. The sample has more than 110,000 clones, more than 75% seen once. Sequencing was performed on peripheral blood, taken 28 days after the second AZD1222 dose. The receptors were gathered from an adult who received the AZD1222 COVID-19 vaccine.

V usage is TRBV23-1 and J usage is TRBJ2-1; a possible D gene is TRBD1 (6 bases). Being an ORF, TRBV23-1 has a function that is uncertain. V was cut by 2 bases and J by 7 bases, with 6 bases left in between. The CDR3 length is 12 residues. The CDR3 DNA follows: TGCGCCAGCAGTCAAAGGGGGAATGAGCAGTTCTTC. Amino acids: CASSQRGNEQFF.

The V call is TRBV2, the J call TRBJ2-3, with D unresolved. CDR1 and CDR2 from the germline V gene are SNHLY and FYNNEI. The CDR3 loop spans 15 amino acids. V dropped 7 bases and J dropped 7 bases, with 21 bases sitting between them. CDR3 bases: TGTGCCAGCAACCCTCGGCCGTCCCCAATAAATACGCAGTATTTT. It yields the protein CASNPRPSPINTQYF.

The V call is TRBV6-5, the J call TRBJ1-2; a possible D gene is TRBD1 (5 bases). The V end was cut by 6 bases, the J end by 0 bases, with 11 bases between. CDR3 length: 14 residues. Per the germline V gene, CDR1 is MNHEY and CDR2 is SVGAGI. The chain's CDR3 is CASSKDRANYGYTF. DNA of the CDR3: TGTGCCAGCAGCAAAGACAGAGCTAACTATGGCTACACCTTC.

The genes are TRBV5-4 and TRBJ2-3, with D uncertain. The CDR3 runs to 15 residues. V lost 1 base and J 1 base, leaving 10 bases between the germline ends. Germline-derived CDR1 and CDR2 are SGHNT and YYREEE (reference sequence). The CDR3 sequence is CASSLYSSGTDTQYF. In DNA, the CDR3 is TGTGCCAGCAGCTTGTATAGCTCCGGCACAGATACGCAGTATTTT.

V is TRBV5-8 and J is TRBJ2-2; 8 bases line up with TRBD1. The junction had 6 bases not matched to a gene; V was cut back by 4 bases and J by 1 base. Per the germline V gene, CDR1 is SGHTS and CDR2 is YDEGEE. CDR3 size: 16 residues. The CDR3 loop is CASSRGQGGNTGELFF. CDR3 DNA: TGTGCCAGCAGCCGTGGACAGGGTGGGAACACCGGGGAGCTGTTTTTT.

The rearrangement joins TRBV27 to TRBJ1-6; D remains unclear. Germline V gives CDR1 MNHEY, CDR2 SMNVEV (reference sequence). V was cut by 6 bases and J by 5 bases, with 5 bases left in between. The CDR3 totals 12 residues. In DNA, the CDR3 is TGTGCCAGCAGACAGAATAATTCACCCCTCCACTTT. This sequence encodes CASRQNNSPLHF.

CDR3: CASSQVIGQSGPQETQYF. CDR3 bases: TGTGCCAGCAGCCAAGTTATAGGCCAGAGCGGGCCGCAAGAGACCCAGTACTTC. The chain combines TRBV3-1 (or the pseudogene TRBV3-2) with TRBJ2-5; D is perhaps TRBD2 (6 bases). Germline CDR1 reads LGHDT; CDR2 reads YNNKEL (reference sequence). Between the trimmed V and J ends, which lost 1 base and 2 bases, there was a span of 20 bases. This CDR3 has 18 residues.

The chain combines TRBV7-2 with TRBJ2-2, with 7 bases aligning to TRBD1. The CDR3 is 16 residues long. Germline CDR1 SGHTA, CDR2 FQGNSA. V lost 8 bases, J lost 0 bases, and 9 bases stayed unmatched. The CDR3 protein is CASPADRATNTGELFF. The CDR3 DNA reads TGTGCCAGCCCCGCAGACAGGGCCACGAACACCGGGGAGCTGTTTTTT.

J is TRBJ2-7 and V is TRBV7-2, with a possible D match to TRBD2 (5 bases). CDR3 length equals 15 residues. V was clipped by 0 bases and J by 4 bases, with 13 bases between them. CDR1 SGHTA and CDR2 FQGNSA come from the germline V gene. The CDR3 here is CASSLARGSTYEQYF. The CDR3 bases are TGTGCCAGCAGCTTAGCGAGAGGGAGTACGTACGAGCAGTACTTC.

The chain carries TRBV18 and TRBJ1-2; D perhaps matches TRBD1 (5 bases). CDR1 is KGHSH and CDR2 is LQKENI in the germline V gene. The V gene lost 0 bases and the J gene lost 2 bases, with 19 bases spanning the gap. CDR3 length equals 18 residues. The chain's CDR3 is CASSPPNRRQGSNYGYTF. The CDR3 DNA follows: TGTGCCAGCTCACCACCTAACCGGAGGCAGGGATCCAACTATGGCTACACCTTC. Full variable domain (outside the CDR3, taken from reference TRBV18 and TRBJ1-2): NAGVMQNPRHLVRRRGQEARLRCSPMKGHSHVYWYRQLPEEGLKFMVYLQKENIIDESGMPKERFSAEFPKEGPSILRIQQVVRGDSAAYFCASSPPNRRQGSNYGYTFGSGTRLTVV.

This chain uses TRBV9 with TRBJ2-3, with a possible D match to TRBD2 (6 bases). CDR3 size: 15 residues. Germline V lookup: CDR1 SGDLS, CDR2 YYNGEE. Trimming pared 0 bases from V and 0 bases from J, leaving 8 bases between. The CDR3 here is CASSVGGRSTDTQYF. The CDR3 nucleotides are TGTGCCAGCAGCGTAGGGGGGAGGAGCACAGATACGCAGTATTTT. The complete variable domain, with remaining parts taken from reference TRBV9 and TRBJ2-3, reads DSGVTQTPKHLITATGQRVTLRCSPRSGDLSVYWYQQSLDQGLQFLIQYYNGEERAKGNILERFSAQQFPDLHSELNLSSLELGDSALYFCASSVGGRSTDTQYFGPGTRLTVL.

The rearrangement links TRBV12-3 or TRBV12-4 to TRBJ2-2, with unresolved D. V lost 6 bases, J lost 0 bases, and 5 bases lay in between. This CDR3 is 13 amino acids long. The DNA of the CDR3 is TGTGCCAGCAGCCTTTCGAACACCGGGGAGCTGTTTTTT. Its translation is CASSLSNTGELFF.

J is TRBJ1-5 and V is TRBV19; D may be TRBD1 (5 bases). Germline-derived CDR1 and CDR2 are LNHDA and SQIVND (reference sequence). This CDR3 has 17 residues. The V and J ends lost 5 bases and 0 bases respectively, with 17 bases between them. CDR3 sequence: CASSPRGAGDSNQPQHF. The CDR3 DNA reads TGTGCCAGTAGTCCCCGCGGGGCTGGGGATAGCAATCAGCCCCAGCATTTT.

The V and J genes are TRBV24-1 and TRBJ2-5; possible D gene TRBD2, 6 bases. CDR3 length: 16 amino acids. V lost 4 bases to trimming and J lost 4 bases, with 18 bases between them. Looked up from germline, CDR1 is KGHDR and CDR2 is SFDVKD. The CDR3 region is CATSDSRLVPPETQYF. For the CDR3, the DNA is TGTGCCACCAGTGACTCAAGACTAGTGCCCCCAGAGACCCAGTACTTC.

The rearrangement links TRBV5-5 to TRBJ1-3; a weak D match, TRBD1 (5 bases). The germline CDR1 and CDR2 sequences are SGHKS and YYEKEE (reference sequence). Trimming removed 4 bases from V and 3 bases from J, with 11 bases in between. This CDR3 has 14 residues. Written as DNA, the CDR3 is TGTGCCAGCAGCGTGCCCCAGGGTGGAAACACCATATATTTT. This translates into CASSVPQGGNTIYF.

The chain links TRBV4-1 to TRBJ2-1, with 7 bases matching TRBD2. The V and J ends lost 0 bases and 5 bases, in that order; junction bases with no gene match: 16. The CDR3 runs to 19 residues. The germline CDR1 and CDR2 sequences are MGHRA and YSYEKL. CDR3 sequence: CASSQEAGLVASRNNEQFF. The CDR3 DNA sequence: TGCGCCAGCAGCCAAGAAGCGGGGTTAGTGGCCTCGAGAAACAATGAGCAGTTCTTC.

The rearrangement joins TRBV19 to TRBJ1-4; D is undetermined. The germline gives CDR1 LNHDA, CDR2 SQIVND (reference sequence). This CDR3 comprises 14 residues. Between the trimmed V and J ends, which lost 5 bases and 7 bases, there was a span of 14 bases. CDR3 residues: CASSGGYAGEKLFF. The CDR3 coding sequence is TGTGCCAGTAGTGGAGGCTATGCCGGTGAAAAACTGTTTTTT.

This chain links TRBV4-1 with TRBJ2-5; a possible D gene is TRBD1 (6 bases). Germline V gene sequence: CDR1 MGHRA, CDR2 YSYEKL. V dropped 1 base and J dropped 0 bases, with 12 bases sitting between them. CDR3 length equals 16 residues. The CDR3 region is CASSQAWTEYQETQYF. The CDR3 DNA sequence: TGCGCCAGCAGCCAAGCTTGGACAGAGTACCAAGAGACCCAGTACTTC.

This clone was observed many times. This chain uses TRBV6-2 or TRBV6-3 with TRBJ2-4; D uncertain. Trimming left V 5 bases short and J 5 bases short, with 10 bases between. The CDR3 is 13 residues long. The germline V gene encodes CDR1 MNHEY and CDR2 SVGEGT. The chain's CDR3 is CASSRIGENIQYF. CDR3 nucleotides: TGTGCCAGCAGTCGGATAGGCGAAAACATTCAGTACTTC.

The chain links TRBV7-2 to TRBJ2-2; no clear D. Trimming stripped 3 bases from V and 4 bases from J, with 6 bases between. The CDR3 runs 13 residues. The germline gives CDR1 SGHTA, CDR2 FQGNSA. CDR3 coding DNA: TGTGCCAGCAGCTTCGATGGCACCGGGGAGCTGTTTTTT. This gives the protein CASSFDGTGELFF.

The rearrangement joins TRBV27 to TRBJ1-5, with D unresolved. There are 15 residues in the CDR3. V gave up 3 bases and J gave up 0 bases, with 9 bases separating them. CDR1 and CDR2 from the germline V gene are MNHEY and SMNVEV (reference sequence). CDR3 sequence: CASSFRHLSNQPQHF. The CDR3 region has the DNA TGTGCCAGCAGTTTCAGGCACCTTAGCAATCAGCCCCAGCATTTT.

The chain couples TRBV2 to TRBJ1-5; 8 nucleotides line up with TRBD1. Trimming removed 4 bases from V and 7 bases from J; junction bases left unmatched: 3. Germline loops: CDR1 SNHLY, CDR2 FYNNEI. The CDR3 covers 13 residues. CDR3 bases: TGTGCCAGCAGTGGGGACAGGACCCAGCCCCAGCATTTT. It codes for CASSGDRTQPQHF.

The chain combines TRBV18 with TRBJ2-7; D uncertain. CDR1 and CDR2 (germline): KGHSH, LQKENI. V shed 0 bases and J shed 2 bases, with 8 bases lying between them. This CDR3 spans 14 amino acids. This CDR3 reads CASSPPSAPYEQYF. The CDR3 DNA follows: TGTGCCAGCTCACCACCCTCAGCTCCCTACGAGCAGTACTTC.

The chain uses TRBV30 and TRBJ1-6; possible D gene TRBD1, 5 bases. This CDR3 has 19 amino acids. V lost 3 bases to trimming and J lost 4 bases, with 25 bases between them. Germline lookup yields CDR1 GTSNPN and CDR2 SVGIG (reference sequence). The CDR3 bases are TGTGCCTGGAGGTCAACCCCTAGGGACCGTAAGACGTATAATTCACCCCTCCACTTT. Residues: CAWRSTPRDRKTYNSPLHF.

The chain joins TRBV6-6 to TRBJ1-2, with D maybe TRBD1 (6 bases). Germline values: CDR1 MNHNY, CDR2 SVGAGI (reference sequence). The germline V and J ends were trimmed by 7 bases and 4 bases, with 13 bases remaining between them. This CDR3 has 13 residues. The CDR3 nucleotides read TGTGCCAGCACCCCTGGCAGGGGCTATGGCTACACCTTC. This gives the protein CASTPGRGYGYTF.

J is TRBJ2-1 and V is TRBV5-1; D unclear. Trimming cost V 3 bases and J 8 bases, with 9 bases left between them. CDR1 is SGHRS and CDR2 is YFSETQ in the germline V gene. The CDR3 totals 12 residues. The chain's CDR3 is CASSSHRDEQFF. The CDR3 region has the DNA TGCGCCAGCAGCTCCCACCGGGATGAGCAGTTCTTC.

The rearrangement joins TRBV19 to TRBJ1-6, with D unclear. From germline, CDR1 is LNHDA and CDR2 SQIVND (reference sequence). Trimming cost V 2 bases and J 1 base, with 9 bases left between them. The CDR3 is 16 amino acids. For the CDR3, the DNA is TGTGCCAGTAGTATATCCGGGCAGTCCTATAATTCACCCCTCCACTTT. Translation gives CASSISGQSYNSPLHF.

V gene TRBV3-1 (or the pseudogene TRBV3-2) combines with J gene TRBJ1-2, with unresolved D. The CDR3 runs to 13 residues. Per germline, CDR1 LGHDT and CDR2 YNNKEL (reference sequence). The V end was cut by 0 bases, the J end by 7 bases, with 9 bases between. CDR3 coding DNA: TGTGCCAGCAGCCAAGAGGACTTGGGTGGCTACACCTTC. This sequence encodes CASSQEDLGGYTF.

The rearrangement uses TRBV19 and TRBJ2-1; the D gene could be TRBD1 or TRBD2 (5 bases each). The V end lost 5 bases, the J end lost 10 bases, and 24 bases lay between the germline ends. CDR3 size: 16 residues. The germline CDR1 and CDR2 sequences are LNHDA and SQIVND (reference sequence). The CDR3: CASSLKRAQGAGEQFF. The DNA for the CDR3 is TGTGCCAGTAGTTTAAAGAGGGCCCAAGGAGCAGGGGAGCAGTTCTTC.